Below, 7 T cell receptor beta chains from the same sample are listed, as sequenced in a study of T cell responses to AZD1222 COVID-19 vaccine. Data came from immunoSEQ multiplex PCR; TCRdb stores just in-frame clones and leaves some out. Of some 130,000 clones in the sample, about 93% were seen once. The sequencing here drew on peripheral blood, taken on day 0 of AZD1222 vaccination. The receptor source for this set is an adult in good health.

This clone was recorded a few times. V usage is TRBV11-2 and J usage is TRBJ2-2; D gene uncertain. CDR1 is SGHAT and CDR2 is FQNNGV in the germline V gene. V was cut by 0 bases and J by 6 bases, with 2 bases left in between. The CDR3 consists of 12 residues. The CDR3 protein is CASSLDAGELFF. The CDR3, as DNA: TGTGCCAGCAGCTTAGATGCCGGGGAGCTGTTTTTT.

The gene calls are TRBV5-1 and TRBJ1-6, with 7 nucleotides matching TRBD1. The germline V gene encodes CDR1 SGHRS and CDR2 YFSETQ. With 3 bases clipped from V and 5 bases from J, the junction kept 5 bases outside the gene matches. The CDR3 sequence is 15 residues long. The CDR3 nucleotides read TGCGCCAGCAGCTGGGGGACAGCTAATAATTCACCCCTCCACTTT. This translates into CASSWGTANNSPLHF. The full variable domain, its missing parts supplied by reference TRBV5-1 and TRBJ1-6, is KAGVTQTPRYLIKTRGQQVTLSCSPISGHRSVSWYQQTPGQGLQFLFEYFSETQRNKGNFPGRFSGRQFSNSRSEMNVSTLELGDSALYLCASSWGTANNSPLHFGNGTRLTVT.

This clone appeared a single time. DNA of the CDR3: TGTGCCAGCAGTACCCAGGGACAGGGGCATAATGAAAAACTGTTTTTT. Encoded protein: CASSTQGQGHNEKLFF. The V and J genes are TRBV28 and TRBJ1-4; 10 bases line up with TRBD1. The CDR3 is made up of 16 amino acids. V shed 5 bases and J 4 bases; nucleotides not matched to a gene: 7. The germline V gene has CDR1 MDHEN and CDR2 SYDVKM.

With regard to this clone: The junction does not match germline at one end; this may be a read error. V is TRBV7-7 and J is TRBJ2-1; 11 positions match TRBD2. This CDR3 comprises 17 residues. CDR1 is SSHAT and CDR2 is FNYEAQ in the germline V gene (reference sequence). This chain's CDR3 is CASSPSLAGGVYNEQFF. DNA of the CDR3: TGTGCTAGCAGCCCTTCTCTAGCGGGAGGTGTCTACAATGAGCAGTTCTTC.

The chain links TRBV18 to TRBJ2-7; no firm D call. Germline lookup yields CDR1 KGHSH and CDR2 LQKENI. This CDR3 has 14 amino acids. The V gene lost 0 bases and the J gene lost 5 bases, with 11 bases spanning the gap. In DNA form, the CDR3 reads TGTGCCAGCTCACCACCGAATGAGCAGGACGAGCAGTACTTC. Its translation: CASSPPNEQDEQYF.

The V and J genes are TRBV7-9 and TRBJ1-5, with D unclear. CDR1 is SEHNR and CDR2 is FQNEAQ in the germline V gene (reference sequence). Trimming stripped 1 base from V and 6 bases from J, with 4 bases between. The CDR3 length is 12 residues. CDR3 in DNA: TGTGCCAGCAGCTTAGAGGGTCAGCCCCAGCATTTT. As protein: CASSLEGQPQHF.

V gene TRBV7-2 combines with J gene TRBJ2-6; 12 bases are shared with TRBD2. The CDR3 is made up of 18 amino acids. Germline V gene sequence: CDR1 SGHTA, CDR2 FQGNSA. J gave up 0 bases and V 4 bases, and 4 bases lay outside the gene matches. As DNA, the CDR3 is TGTGCCAGCAGCTCTCCTAGCGGGAGGGCCTCTGGGGCCAACGTCCTGACTTTC. This gives the protein CASSSPSGRASGANVLTF.